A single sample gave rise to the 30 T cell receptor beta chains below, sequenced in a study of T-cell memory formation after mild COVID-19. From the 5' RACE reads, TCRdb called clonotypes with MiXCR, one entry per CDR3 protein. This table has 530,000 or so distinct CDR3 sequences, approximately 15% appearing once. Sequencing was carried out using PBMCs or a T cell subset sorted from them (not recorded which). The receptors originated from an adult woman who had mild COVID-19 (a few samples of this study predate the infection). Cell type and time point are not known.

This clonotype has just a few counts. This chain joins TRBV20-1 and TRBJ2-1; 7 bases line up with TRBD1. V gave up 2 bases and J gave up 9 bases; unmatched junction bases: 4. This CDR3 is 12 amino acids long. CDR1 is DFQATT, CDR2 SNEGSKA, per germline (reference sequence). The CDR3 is CSARTGALEQFF. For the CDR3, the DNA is TGCAGTGCTAGAACAGGGGCACTTGAGCAGTTCTTC.

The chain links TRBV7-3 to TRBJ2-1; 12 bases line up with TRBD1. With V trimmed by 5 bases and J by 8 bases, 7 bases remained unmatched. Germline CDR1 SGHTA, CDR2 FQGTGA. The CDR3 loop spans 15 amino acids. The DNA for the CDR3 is TGTGCCAGCAGCATACAGGGGACAGGGGGCGATGAGCAGTTCTTC. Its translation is CASSIQGTGGDEQFF.

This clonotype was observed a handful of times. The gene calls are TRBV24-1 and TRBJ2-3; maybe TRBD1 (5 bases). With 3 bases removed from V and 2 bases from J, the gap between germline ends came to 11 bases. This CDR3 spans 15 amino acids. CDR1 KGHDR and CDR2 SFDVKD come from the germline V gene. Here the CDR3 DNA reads TGTGCCACCAGTGATACCAAAGGGGACACAGATACGCAGTATTTT. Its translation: CATSDTKGDTDTQYF.

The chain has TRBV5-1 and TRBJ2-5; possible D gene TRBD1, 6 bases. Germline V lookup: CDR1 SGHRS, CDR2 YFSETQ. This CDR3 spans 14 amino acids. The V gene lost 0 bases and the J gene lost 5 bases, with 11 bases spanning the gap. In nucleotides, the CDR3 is TGCGCCAGCAGCTTGGGCCACAGGGAGGAGACCCAGTACTTC. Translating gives CASSLGHREETQYF.

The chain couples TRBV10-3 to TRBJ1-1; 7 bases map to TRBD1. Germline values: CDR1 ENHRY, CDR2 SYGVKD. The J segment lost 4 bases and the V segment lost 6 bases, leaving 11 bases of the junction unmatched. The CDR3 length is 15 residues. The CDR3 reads CAIRGVTGFSTEAFF. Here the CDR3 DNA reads TGTGCCATCAGGGGTGTGACAGGGTTCAGCACTGAAGCTTTCTTT.

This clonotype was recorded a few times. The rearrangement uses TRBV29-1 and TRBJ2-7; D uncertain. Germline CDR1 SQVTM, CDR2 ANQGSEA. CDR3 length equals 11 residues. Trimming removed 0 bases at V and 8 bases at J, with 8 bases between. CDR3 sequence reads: CSVEDKRKQYF. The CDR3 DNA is TGCAGCGTTGAAGATAAACGTAAGCAGTACTTC.

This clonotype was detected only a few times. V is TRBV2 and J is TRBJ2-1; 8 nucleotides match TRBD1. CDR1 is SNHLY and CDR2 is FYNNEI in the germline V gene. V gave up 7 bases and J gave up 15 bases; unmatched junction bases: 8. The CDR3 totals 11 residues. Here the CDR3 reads CASNTGTGLFF. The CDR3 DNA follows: TGTGCCAGCAATACCGGGACAGGTCTGTTCTTC.

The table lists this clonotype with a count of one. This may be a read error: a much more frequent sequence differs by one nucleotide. The CDR3: CDSSLAPLPSYGYTF. The CDR3 DNA reads TGTGACAGCAGCTTGGCCCCCCTTCCTTCCTATGGCTACACCTTC. The V gene is TRBV11-2, the J gene TRBJ1-2; no clear D. CDR3 length equals 15 residues. In germline, CDR1 is SGHAT, CDR2 FQNNGV.

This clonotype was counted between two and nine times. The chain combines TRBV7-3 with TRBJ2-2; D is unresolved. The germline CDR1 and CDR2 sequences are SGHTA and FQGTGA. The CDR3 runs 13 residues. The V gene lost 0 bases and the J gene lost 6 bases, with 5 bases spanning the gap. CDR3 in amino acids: CASSLTLAGELFF. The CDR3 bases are TGTGCCAGCAGCTTAACTCTAGCCGGGGAGCTGTTTTTT.

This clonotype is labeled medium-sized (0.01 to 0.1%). CDR3 in amino acids: CASSSDSVNYGYTF. CDR3 sequence (DNA): TGTGCCAGCAGCTCCGACAGTGTCAACTATGGCTACACCTTC. The rearrangement joins TRBV7-9 to TRBJ1-2, with TRBD1 as a possible D gene (5 bases). V was cut by 4 bases and J by 2 bases, with 11 bases left in between. Germline loops: CDR1 SEHNR, CDR2 FQNEAQ (reference sequence). The CDR3 contains 14 residues.

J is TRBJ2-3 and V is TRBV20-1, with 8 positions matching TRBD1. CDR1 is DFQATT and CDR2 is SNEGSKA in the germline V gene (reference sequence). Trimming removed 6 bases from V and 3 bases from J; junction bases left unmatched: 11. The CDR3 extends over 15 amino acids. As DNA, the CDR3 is TGCAGTGCGGAACCGGGACAGGCCGGAACAGATACGCAGTATTTT. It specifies CSAEPGQAGTDTQYF.

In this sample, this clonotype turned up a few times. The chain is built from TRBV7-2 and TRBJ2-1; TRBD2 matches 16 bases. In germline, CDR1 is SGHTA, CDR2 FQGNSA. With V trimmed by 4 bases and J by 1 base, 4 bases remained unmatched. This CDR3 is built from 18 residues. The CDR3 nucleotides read TGTGCCAGCAGCTCGACGGGACTAGCGGGAGGGTCCTACAATGAGCAGTTCTTC. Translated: CASSSTGLAGGSYNEQFF. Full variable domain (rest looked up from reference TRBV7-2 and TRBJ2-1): GAGVSQSPSNKVTEKGKDVELRCDPISGHTALYWYRQSLGQGLEFLIYFQGNSAPDKSGLPSDRFSAERTGGSVSTLTIQRTQQEDSAVYLCASSSTGLAGGSYNEQFFGPGTRLTVL.

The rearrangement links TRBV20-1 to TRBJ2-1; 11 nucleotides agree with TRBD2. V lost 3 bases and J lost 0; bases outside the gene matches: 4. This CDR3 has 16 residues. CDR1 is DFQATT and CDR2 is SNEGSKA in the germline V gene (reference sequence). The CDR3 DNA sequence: TGCAGTGCTAGGAGACTAGCGGGAAACTCCTACAATGAGCAGTTCTTC. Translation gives CSARRLAGNSYNEQFF.

The CDR3 bases are TGTGCCAGCAGTCAACCAAATCCGTACCAAGAGACCCAGTACTTC. As protein: CASSQPNPYQETQYF. The V call is TRBV7-9, the J call TRBJ2-5; D remains unclear. CDR1 and CDR2 from the germline V gene are SEHNR and FQNEAQ (reference sequence). The length of the CDR3 is 15 residues. Trimming cost V 6 bases and J 0 bases, with 14 bases left between them.

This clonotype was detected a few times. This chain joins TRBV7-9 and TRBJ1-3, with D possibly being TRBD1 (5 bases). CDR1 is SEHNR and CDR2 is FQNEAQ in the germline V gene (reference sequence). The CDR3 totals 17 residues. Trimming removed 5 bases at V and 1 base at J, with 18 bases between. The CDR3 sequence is CASSTEFEGRSGNTIYF. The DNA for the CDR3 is TGTGCCAGCAGCACTGAATTTGAGGGGAGGTCTGGAAACACCATATATTTT.

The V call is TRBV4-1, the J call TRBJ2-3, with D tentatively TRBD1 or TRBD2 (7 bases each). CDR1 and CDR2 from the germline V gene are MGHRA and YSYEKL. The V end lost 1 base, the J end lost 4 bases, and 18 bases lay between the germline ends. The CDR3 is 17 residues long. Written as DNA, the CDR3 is TGCGCCAGCAGCCAAGCAAGGGGAGGGGGCGGCCCAGATACGCAGTATTTT. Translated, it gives CASSQARGGGGPDTQYF.

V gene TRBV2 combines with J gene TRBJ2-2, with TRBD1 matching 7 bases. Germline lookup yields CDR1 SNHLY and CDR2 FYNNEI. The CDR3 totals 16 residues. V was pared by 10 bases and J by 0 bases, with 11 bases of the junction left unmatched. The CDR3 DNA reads TGTGCCACCAAATCTCTGACAGGGACGAACACCGGGGAGCTGTTTTTT. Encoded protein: CATKSLTGTNTGELFF.

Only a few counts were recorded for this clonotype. The CDR3 is CAWTGDNPYEQYF. Written as DNA, the CDR3 is TGTGCCTGGACAGGGGATAATCCCTACGAGCAGTACTTC. This rearrangement joins TRBV30 to TRBJ2-7, with TRBD1 as a possible D gene (6 bases). Trimming took off 4 bases at V and 2 bases at J, with 12 bases between the two ends. The CDR3 has 13 residues. Germline V CDR1 and CDR2: GTSNPN, SVGIG (reference sequence).

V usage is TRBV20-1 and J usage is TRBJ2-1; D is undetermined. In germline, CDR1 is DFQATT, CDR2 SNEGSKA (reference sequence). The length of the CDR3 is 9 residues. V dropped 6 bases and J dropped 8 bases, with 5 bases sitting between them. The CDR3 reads CSALYEQFF. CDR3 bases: TGCAGTGCCCTCTATGAGCAGTTCTTC.

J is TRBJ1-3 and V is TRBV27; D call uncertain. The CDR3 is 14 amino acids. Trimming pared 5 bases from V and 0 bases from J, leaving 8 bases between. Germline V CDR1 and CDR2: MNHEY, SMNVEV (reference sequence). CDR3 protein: CASSLKSSGNTIYF. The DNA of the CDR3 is TGTGCCAGCAGTCTCAAGAGCTCTGGAAACACCATATATTTT.

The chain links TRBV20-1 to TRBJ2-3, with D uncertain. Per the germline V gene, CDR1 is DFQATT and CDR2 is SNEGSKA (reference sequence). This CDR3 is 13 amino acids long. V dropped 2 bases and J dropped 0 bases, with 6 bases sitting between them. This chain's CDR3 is CSARQASTDTQYF. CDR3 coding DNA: TGCAGTGCTAGACAGGCTAGCACAGATACGCAGTATTTT.

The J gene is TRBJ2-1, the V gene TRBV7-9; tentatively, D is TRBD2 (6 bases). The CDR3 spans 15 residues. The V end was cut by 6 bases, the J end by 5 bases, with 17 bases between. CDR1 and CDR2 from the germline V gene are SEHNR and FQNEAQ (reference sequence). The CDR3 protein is CASSQTSHAHNEQFF. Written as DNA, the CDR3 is TGTGCCAGCAGTCAAACTAGCCACGCCCACAATGAGCAGTTCTTC.

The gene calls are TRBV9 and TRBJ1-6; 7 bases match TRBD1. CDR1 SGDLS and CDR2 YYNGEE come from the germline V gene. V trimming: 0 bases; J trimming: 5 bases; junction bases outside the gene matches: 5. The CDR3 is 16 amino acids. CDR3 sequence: CASSVGTGVNNSPLHF. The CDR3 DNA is TGTGCCAGCAGCGTAGGTACAGGGGTCAATAATTCACCCCTCCACTTT.

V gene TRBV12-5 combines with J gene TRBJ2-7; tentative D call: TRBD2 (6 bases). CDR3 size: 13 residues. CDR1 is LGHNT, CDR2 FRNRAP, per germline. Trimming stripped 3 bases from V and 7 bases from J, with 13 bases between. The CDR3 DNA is TGTGCTAGTGGTTTCGGAGGGGCTGAGGAGCAGTACTTC. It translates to CASGFGGAEEQYF.

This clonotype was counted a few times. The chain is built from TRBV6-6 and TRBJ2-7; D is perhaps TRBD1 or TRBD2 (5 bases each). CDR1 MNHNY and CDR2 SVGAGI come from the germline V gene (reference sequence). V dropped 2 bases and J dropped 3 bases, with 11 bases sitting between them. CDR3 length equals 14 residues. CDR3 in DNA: TGTGCCAGCAGTTACCCGGGACGGAGCTACGAGCAGTACTTC. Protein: CASSYPGRSYEQYF.

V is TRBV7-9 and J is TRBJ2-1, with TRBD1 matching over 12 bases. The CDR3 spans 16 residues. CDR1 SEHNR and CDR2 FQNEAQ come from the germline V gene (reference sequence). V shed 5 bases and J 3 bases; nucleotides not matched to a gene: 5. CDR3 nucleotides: TGTGCCAGCAGCGGGGACAGGGGGCGCGTCTACAATGAGCAGTTCTTC. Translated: CASSGDRGRVYNEQFF.

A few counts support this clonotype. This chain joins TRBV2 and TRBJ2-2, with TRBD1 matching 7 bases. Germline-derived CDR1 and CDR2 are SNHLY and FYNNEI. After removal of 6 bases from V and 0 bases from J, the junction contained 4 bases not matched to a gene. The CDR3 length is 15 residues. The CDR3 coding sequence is TGTGCCAGCAGAATGACAGGGTCGAACACCGGGGAGCTGTTTTTT. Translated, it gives CASRMTGSNTGELFF. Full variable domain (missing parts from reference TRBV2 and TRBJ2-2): EPEVTQTPSHQVTQMGQEVILRCVPISNHLYFYWYRQILGQKVEFLVSFYNNEISEKSEIFDDQFSVERPDGSNFTLKIRSTKLEDSAMYFCASRMTGSNTGELFFGEGSRLTVL.

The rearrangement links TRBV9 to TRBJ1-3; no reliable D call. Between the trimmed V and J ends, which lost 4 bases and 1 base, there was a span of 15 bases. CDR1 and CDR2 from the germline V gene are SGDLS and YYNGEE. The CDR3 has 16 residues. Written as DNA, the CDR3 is TGTGCCAGCAGCTTAAACTTAGGGAGGTCTGGAAACACCATATATTTT. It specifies CASSLNLGRSGNTIYF.

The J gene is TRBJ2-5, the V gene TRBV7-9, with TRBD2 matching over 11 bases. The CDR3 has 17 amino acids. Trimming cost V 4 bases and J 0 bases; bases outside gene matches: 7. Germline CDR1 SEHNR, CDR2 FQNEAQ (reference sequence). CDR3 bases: TGTGCCAGCAGCTCCGGGACTAGCGGTTCGTACCAAGAGACCCAGTACTTC. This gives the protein CASSSGTSGSYQETQYF.

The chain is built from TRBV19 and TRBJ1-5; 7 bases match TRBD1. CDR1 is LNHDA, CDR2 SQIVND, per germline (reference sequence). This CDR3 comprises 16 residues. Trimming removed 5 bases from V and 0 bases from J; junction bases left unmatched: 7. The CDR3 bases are TGTGCCAGTAGTTGGGGGGCAGGGGGTAGCAATCAGCCCCAGCATTTT. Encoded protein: CASSWGAGGSNQPQHF.